The clone carrying this T cell receptor (beta chain) was found once. A much more abundant neighbour one base away suggests this may be a read error. TCR alpha and beta CDR3 regions were amplified from RNA using iRepertoire nested multiplex PCR. Input was roughly 85-400 ng of tissue mRNA or PBMC total RNA. TCRdb independently ran MiXCR on the multiplex PCR reads; one entry per CDR3 protein. The sample contains about 180,000 distinct CDR3 sequences, roughly two fifths of which appear only once. CDR1 and CDR2 from the germline V gene are LNHDA and SQIVND (reference sequence). The J segment lost 7 bases and the V segment lost 5 bases, leaving 11 bases of the junction unmatched. CDR3 length equals 15 residues. This record belongs to a study of glioma-infiltrating T cells.

The clonotype comes from a human donor with low-grade glioma or glioblastoma, undergoing nonglioma brain surgery, or in good health (not recorded which). J is TRBJ2-1 and V is TRBV19; 7 positions match TRBD2. The source material was glioma tissue, nonneoplastic brain tissue, or PBMCs (not recorded which). The CDR3 sequence: CASSVGRGRTNEQFF. CDR3 in DNA: TGTGCCAGTAGTGTGGGGCGGGGGAGGACGAATGAGCAGTTCTTC. Using reference TRBV19 and TRBJ2-1 for the parts outside the CDR3, the full variable domain is DGGITQSPKYLFRKEGQNVTLSCEQNLNHDAMYWYRQDPGQGLRLIYYSQIVNDFQKGDIAEGYSVSREKKESFPLTVTSAQKNPTAFYLCASSVGRGRTNEQFFGPGTRLTVL.